This T cell receptor beta chain was found in a study of cytotoxic CD8 clonotypes in ibrutinib-treated CLL. Trimming removed 3 bases from V and 3 bases from J, with 14 bases in between. CDR3 length: 15 amino acids. Germline V gene sequence: CDR1 LNHDA, CDR2 SQIVND (reference sequence). Clones were read by immunoSEQ multiplex PCR, and TCRdb kept only the in-frame ones, dropping some. The sample contains around 140,000 clones, 75% to 85% of which appear only once. The sequencing used PBMCs, collected after 36 months of ibrutinib treatment. The chain links TRBV19 to TRBJ1-1, with a weak D call TRBD1 (6 bases). This TCR was sampled from a human donor with chronic lymphocytic leukemia. The CDR3 bases are TGTGCCAGTAGTATTACAGGGAGATGGGACACTGAAGCTTTCTTT. It codes for CASSITGRWDTEAFF.